These T cell receptor beta chains were read from a single sample in a study of regulatory T cells in long-lasting Graves disease. TCRdb re-called the multiplex PCR reads through MiXCR, storing one row per CDR3 protein. The profile shows 400,000 to 500,000 distinct CDR3 sequences, 15% of them singletons. These same records also appear under a second study, on T cells in Graves' hyperthyroidism and ophthalmopathy.

The specimen comprised peripheral blood mononuclear cells (PBMCs), sampled at new diagnosis, from a patient treated with antithyroid drugs. These receptors came from a woman aged 35 to 49 with Graves disease. Both conserved end residues are part of each CDR3. The order of the fields is clone size, V gene, J gene, D gene, CDR3 protein, CDR3 DNA. D genes are given only for firm matches. The size field is filled for only some rows; it gives once, few, many or a size class.

many,TRBV11-2,TRBJ1-2,.,CASSLNRDGIYGYTF,TGTGCCAGCAGCTTAAACCGGGACGGAATTTATGGCTACACCTTC
many,TRBV20-1,TRBJ2-7,TRBD1,CSARTGSVYEQYF,TGCAGTGCCCGGACAGGGTCGGTCTACGAGCAGTACTTC
few,TRBV5-5,TRBJ1-4,.,CASSLGGQAGGREKLFF,TGTGCCAGCAGCTTGGGGGGGCAGGCCGGAGGACGTGAAAAACTGTTTTTT
many,TRBV2,TRBJ2-7,TRBD1,CASGTGSYEQYF,TGTGCCTCCGGGACAGGTTCCTACGAGCAGTACTTC
.,TRBV19,TRBJ1-1,.,CATQQGLNTEAFF,TGTGCCACCCAACAGGGCTTGAACACTGAAGCTTTCTTT
many,TRBV4-3,TRBJ2-7,TRBD2,CASSQAAGGRYEQYF,TGCGCCAGCAGCCAAGCTGCGGGAGGGAGGTACGAGCAGTACTTC
many,TRBV6-1,TRBJ2-7,.,CASSDEIWRSPYEQYF,TGTGCCAGCAGCGACGAGATTTGGAGGTCCCCCTACGAGCAGTACTTC
.,TRBV25-1,TRBJ1-6,.,CASSKPSYNSPLHF,TGTGCCAGCAGTAAACCCTCCTATAATTCACCCCTCCACTTT
many,TRBV2,TRBJ1-4,.,CASSVGGSAVKLFF,TGTGCCAGCAGTGTTGGAGGGTCCGCCGTAAAACTGTTTTTT
.,TRBV18,TRBJ2-7,.,CVSSPGAAVNEQYF,TGTGTCAGCTCCCCCGGGGCAGCTGTGAACGAGCAGTACTTC
few,TRBV4-1,TRBJ1-1,.,CASSPDNQNTEAFF,TGCGCCAGCAGTCCAGACAACCAGAACACTGAAGCTTTCTTT
.,TRBV3-1,TRBJ2-5,.,CASSQRGGTETQYF,TGTGCCAGCAGCCAGAGAGGGGGGACCGAGACCCAGTACTTC
few,TRBV9,TRBJ2-2,TRBD2,CASSELASVGTGELFF,TGTGCCAGCAGCGAACTAGCGTCCGTGGGCACCGGGGAGCTGTTTTTT
many,TRBV7-2,TRBJ1-2,TRBD1,CASSLDSTGGLTNYGYTF,TGTGCCAGCAGCTTAGACTCGACAGGGGGCCTCACTAACTATGGCTACACCTTC
many,TRBV18,TRBJ2-2,TRBD1,CASSPPSQGANTGELFF,TGTGCCAGCTCACCACCCTCACAGGGGGCGAACACCGGGGAGCTGTTTTTT
many,TRBV20-1,TRBJ2-3,TRBD2,CSANPTSGITDTQYF,TGCAGTGCTAATCCGACTAGCGGGATCACAGATACGCAGTATTTT